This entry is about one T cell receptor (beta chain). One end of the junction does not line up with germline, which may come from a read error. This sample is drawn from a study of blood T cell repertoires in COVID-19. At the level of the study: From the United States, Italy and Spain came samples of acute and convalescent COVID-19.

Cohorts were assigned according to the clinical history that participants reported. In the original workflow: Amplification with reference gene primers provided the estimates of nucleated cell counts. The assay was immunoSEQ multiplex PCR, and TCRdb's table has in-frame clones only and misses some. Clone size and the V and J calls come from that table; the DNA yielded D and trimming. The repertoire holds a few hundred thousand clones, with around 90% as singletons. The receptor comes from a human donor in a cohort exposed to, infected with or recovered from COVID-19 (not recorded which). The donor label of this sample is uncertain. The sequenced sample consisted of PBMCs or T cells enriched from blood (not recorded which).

CDR3 sequence (DNA): TGTGCCTGGAGTCGGCGGGTTACCCGAGGTTTT. As protein: CAWSRRVTRGF. This chain joins TRBV30 and TRBJ1-3; the D is unclear. The CDR3 consists of 11 residues. Looked up from germline, CDR1 is GTSNPN and CDR2 is SVGIG (reference sequence).